The rows below give T cell receptor beta chains drawn from one sample of a study of human versus mouse CDR3 diversity and MHC coevolution. Libraries were prepared by immunoSEQ multiplex PCR; TCRdb keeps only in-frame clonotypes and omits some of them. Among fewer than 80,000 clones listed, approximately 90% were seen once. The sequencing sample was made of naive CD4+ T cells from blood. The receptors were gathered from a person aged 25 to 75 in good health. Each CDR3 is given with its conserved first and last residue. Fields, in order: V gene, D gene, clone size, J gene, CDR3 DNA, CDR3 protein. A D gene is named only where the DNA matches it firmly. Rows may omit the clone size; those that give it use once, few, many or a size class.

>TRBV5-4|.|.|TRBJ2-7
TGTGCCAGCAGCTTGGCACAGGAGAATTACGAGCAGTACTTC
CASSLAQENYEQYF
>TRBV4-2|TRBD1|.|TRBJ2-6
TGTGCCAGCAGCCCCACCCCGGGACAGGGTTCTGGGGCCAACGTCCTGACTTTC
CASSPTPGQGSGANVLTF
>TRBV5-6|TRBD1|once|TRBJ2-4
TGTGCCAGCAGCAAGATGGACAGGGCAAAAAACATTCAGTACTTC
CASSKMDRAKNIQYF
>TRBV2|TRBD2|.|TRBJ2-5
TGTGCCAGCAGTCTAAGCGGGGGAACGAGCCAAGAGACCCAGTACTTC
CASSLSGGTSQETQYF
>TRBV7-2|TRBD1|.|TRBJ1-2
TGTGCCAGCAGCCGTGGACAGGGGTTTGGCTACACCTTC
CASSRGQGFGYTF
>TRBV9|.|.|TRBJ2-1
TGTGCCAGCAGCGGACCCAGGGGCCCCTACAATGAGCAGTTCTTC
CASSGPRGPYNEQFF
>TRBV27|TRBD2|.|TRBJ2-2
TGTGCCAGCAGTTTCGGGGGGGCTTACTCCGGGGAGCTGTTTTTT
CASSFGGAYSGELFF
>TRBV29-1|.|once|TRBJ2-7
TGCAGCGTTGATAGGGTCCGGGACACCGGCCACTACGAGCAGTACTTC
CSVDRVRDTGHYEQYF
>TRBV19|TRBD1|.|TRBJ2-5
TGTGCCAGTAGTACAGGGACAGGGGGCAGGGAGACCCAGTACTTC
CASSTGTGGRETQYF
>TRBV7-2|.|.|TRBJ2-1
TGTGCCAGCAGCCAGGGGATAGCGGAGCAGTTCTTC
CASSQGIAEQFF
>TRBV27|.|.|TRBJ1-3
TGTGCCAGCAGTTTATCAGGGGGACAATATGACACCATATATTTT
CASSLSGGQYDTIYF
>TRBV6-6|TRBD1|.|TRBJ1-5
TGTGCCAGCAGTTACGGGGACAGGGCTCAGCCCCAGCATTTT
CASSYGDRAQPQHF
>TRBV19|TRBD1|.|TRBJ2-6
TGTGCCAGCCAAGACAGGGCTGGGGCCAACGTCCTGACTTTC
CASQDRAGANVLTF
>TRBV27|TRBD2|.|TRBJ2-1
TGTGCCAGCAGTTTAGAACTAGCGGGGCGAAGTAGGAATGAGCAGTTCTTC
CASSLELAGRSRNEQFF
>TRBV19|.|.|TRBJ2-5
TGTGCCACCCCACGACAGCCTAAAGAGACCCAGTACTTC
CATPRQPKETQYF
>TRBV11-3|TRBD2|.|TRBJ2-3
TGTGCCAGCAGCCGTAGCGGGAACCTAGATACGCAGTATTTT
CASSRSGNLDTQYF
>TRBV6-6|.|.|TRBJ1-2
TGTGCCAGCAGTTACGTCGTAGGACTGCCCAGGAATGGCTACACCTTC
CASSYVVGLPRNGYTF
>TRBV6-6|.|.|TRBJ2-6
TGTGCCAGCAGTTACGGAGGGGGCGCTGGGGCCAACGTCCTGACTTTC
CASSYGGGAGANVLTF
>TRBV6-1|TRBD1|.|TRBJ1-2
TGTGCCAGCAGTGAAAGGGGGCAGGGGGCGCGGGGCTACACCTTC
CASSERGQGARGYTF